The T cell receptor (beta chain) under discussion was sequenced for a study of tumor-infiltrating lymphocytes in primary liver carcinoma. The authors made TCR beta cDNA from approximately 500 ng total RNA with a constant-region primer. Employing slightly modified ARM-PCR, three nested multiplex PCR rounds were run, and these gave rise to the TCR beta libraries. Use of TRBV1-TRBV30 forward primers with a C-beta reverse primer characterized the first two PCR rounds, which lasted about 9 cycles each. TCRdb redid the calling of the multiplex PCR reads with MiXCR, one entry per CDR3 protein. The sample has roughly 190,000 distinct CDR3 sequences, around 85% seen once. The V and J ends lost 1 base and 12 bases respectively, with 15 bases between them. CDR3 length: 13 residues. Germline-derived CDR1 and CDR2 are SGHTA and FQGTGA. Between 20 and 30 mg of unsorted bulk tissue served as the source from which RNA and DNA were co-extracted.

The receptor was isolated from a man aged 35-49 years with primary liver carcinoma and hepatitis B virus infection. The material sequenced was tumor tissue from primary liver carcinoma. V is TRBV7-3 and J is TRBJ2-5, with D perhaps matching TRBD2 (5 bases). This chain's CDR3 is CASSLKPRETKYF. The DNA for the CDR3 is TGTGCCAGCAGCTTAAAACCCCGAGAGACTAAGTACTTC.